This T cell receptor (beta chain) stems from a study of blood T cells in healthy people across ages. Study-level information: There was about one barcoded beta molecule captured by template switching per two T cells.

The study recruited healthy Caucasian donors from Russia who were aged about 6 to 90. Together with a sample-barcoded 5' primer, a J-beta primer mix was included in a second PCR lasting roughly 6 to 12 cycles. TCRdb passed the 5' RACE reads through MiXCR, listing each CDR3 protein once. This repertoire shows hundreds of thousands of distinct CDR3 sequences, 20% to 25% found once; its top ten account for more than 3%. The CDR3 extends over 14 amino acids. In germline, CDR1 is SEHNR, CDR2 FQNEAQ (reference sequence). V was clipped by 2 bases and J by 5 bases, with 9 bases between them. Study findings and constraints: Conclusively comparing naive with antigen-experienced cells was impossible with unsorted PBMCs.

As to this clonotype: The antigen remains unidentified.

The TCR comes from a man in his 70s in good health. V is TRBV7-9 and J is TRBJ2-2; tentative D call: TRBD1 (6 bases). Sequencing was performed on blood. The CDR3 reads CASSLTTGTGELFF. The CDR3 bases are TGTGCCAGCAGCTTAACTACAGGGACCGGGGAGCTGTTTTTT. The full variable domain, completed using reference TRBV7-9 and TRBJ2-2, is DTGVSQNPRHKITKRGQNVTFRCDPISEHNRLYWYRQTLGQGPEFLTYFQNEAQLEKSRLLSDRFSAERPKGSFSTLEIQRTEQGDSAMYLCASSLTTGTGELFFGEGSRLTVL.